Listed here are 13 T cell receptor beta chains from one sample, sequenced in a study of blood T cell dynamics during melanoma immunotherapy. The assay was immunoSEQ multiplex PCR, and TCRdb's table has in-frame clones only and misses some. The table records more than 12,000 clones, 92% of them present only once. Specified time point: week 3, after first cycle of checkpoint inhibitor. The sequenced sample was blood, obtained from a patient treated with checkpoint blockade. These receptors originate from a human donor with melanoma.

The chain recombines TRBV11-3 with TRBJ2-1, with 7 bases matching TRBD1. Per the germline V gene, CDR1 is SGHNT and CDR2 is YENEEA. Trimming took 2 bases from V and 2 from J; bases not matched to a gene: 9. The CDR3 sequence is 17 residues long. In DNA form, the CDR3 reads TGTGCCAGCAGCTTAAACGGACAGGTAGAGACCTACAATGAGCAGTTCTTC. This codes for CASSLNGQVETYNEQFF.

The chain has TRBV9 and TRBJ2-1; D remains unclear. This CDR3 has 15 residues. V was cut by 0 bases and J by 10 bases, with 17 bases left in between. The germline V gene has CDR1 SGDLS and CDR2 YYNGEE. CDR3 nucleotide sequence: TGTGCCAGCAGCGTAGCTTTGACCCCACCCCTGGAGCAGTTCTTC. It codes for CASSVALTPPLEQFF.

Concerning this clone: A junction end diverges from the germline sequence, so it may reflect a read error. Other DNA sequences in the same sample also yield this CDR3. V is TRBV7-9 and J is TRBJ2-7; TRBD2 matches at 10 bases. CDR1 is SEHNR, CDR2 FQNEAQ, per germline (reference sequence). The CDR3 runs 12 residues. The CDR3 DNA is TGTGCCAGCAGCTTAAGCGGGAGGGCCGCGGACTTC. Its protein product is CASSLSGRAADF.

The J gene is TRBJ1-6, the V gene TRBV30; D is ambiguous. The CDR3 is made up of 14 amino acids. V was cut by 0 bases and J by 7 bases, with 10 bases left in between. CDR1 is GTSNPN and CDR2 is SVGIG in the germline V gene (reference sequence). In nucleotides, the CDR3 is TGTGCCTGGAGTGTCGGGCAGGAAAATTCACCCCTCCACTTT. Its protein is CAWSVGQENSPLHF.

This chain connects TRBV5-1 to TRBJ2-7; 7 bases agree with TRBD1. V shed 1 base and J 0 bases; nucleotides not matched to a gene: 4. The CDR3 is 15 residues long. Germline values: CDR1 SGHRS, CDR2 YFSETQ. The CDR3 coding sequence is TGCGCCAGCAGCTTGCAAGGGACAGTCTCCTACGAGCAGTACTTC. This gives the protein CASSLQGTVSYEQYF.

The CDR3 DNA sequence: TGTGCCAGCAGTGAAGCCCCGGGAGGTTCAGGGCCCCAGCATTTT. It codes for CASSEAPGGSGPQHF. The chain combines TRBV2 with TRBJ1-5, with D unclear. CDR3 size: 15 residues. V was pared by 0 bases and J by 9 bases, with 15 bases between. Per the germline V gene, CDR1 is SNHLY and CDR2 is FYNNEI.

This chain connects TRBV7-2 to TRBJ2-7, with TRBD1 matching over 9 bases. The junction had 8 bases not matched to a gene; V was cut back by 3 bases and J by 5 bases. The CDR3 loop spans 15 amino acids. Per the germline V gene, CDR1 is SGHTA and CDR2 is FQGNSA. CDR3 sequence: CASSFSGTGNHEQYF. The CDR3 coding sequence is TGTGCCAGCAGCTTTTCCGGGACAGGGAACCACGAGCAGTACTTC.

The chain couples TRBV2 to TRBJ2-7; 9 bases line up with TRBD1. Germline CDR1 SNHLY, CDR2 FYNNEI. The CDR3 contains 13 residues. V gave up 7 bases and J gave up 5 bases; unmatched junction bases: 6. The CDR3 sequence is CASNQQGAHEQYF. CDR3 nucleotide sequence: TGTGCCAGCAACCAACAGGGGGCCCACGAGCAGTACTTC.

This clone was picked up one time. This chain joins TRBV30 and TRBJ2-3, with D maybe TRBD2 (5 bases). V gave up 0 bases and J gave up 6 bases, with 13 bases separating them. Germline-derived CDR1 and CDR2 are GTSNPN and SVGIG (reference sequence). The CDR3 runs to 14 residues. CDR3 residues: CAWSVRAPGDTQYF. The CDR3 nucleotides read TGTGCCTGGAGTGTACGAGCCCCGGGGGATACGCAGTATTTT.

The rearrangement links TRBV30 to TRBJ1-1; 8 bases align to TRBD1. This CDR3 is 12 amino acids long. CDR1 and CDR2 (germline): GTSNPN, SVGIG (reference sequence). The junction had 5 bases not matched to a gene; V was cut back by 5 bases and J by 6 bases. The CDR3 DNA follows: TGTGCCTGGGCACAGGGGGTTTCTGAAGCTTTCTTT. Protein sequence: CAWAQGVSEAFF.

The genes are TRBV23-1 and TRBJ2-7; D is uncertain. TRBV23-1 is flagged as an ORF with uncertain function. With 5 bases removed from V and 4 bases from J, the gap between germline ends came to 9 bases. The CDR3 sequence is 12 residues long. The CDR3: CASSKLHYEQYF. For the CDR3, the DNA is TGCGCCAGCAGTAAGTTGCATTACGAGCAGTACTTC.

The V call is TRBV11-3, the J call TRBJ2-1; no clear D gene. With 6 bases removed from V and 0 bases from J, the gap between germline ends came to 15 bases. This CDR3 contains 16 residues. Per germline, CDR1 SGHNT and CDR2 YENEEA. As DNA, the CDR3 is TGTGCCAGCAGTCCTTCCTCTGGGATCTCCTACAATGAGCAGTTCTTC. This translates into CASSPSSGISYNEQFF.

This rearrangement joins TRBV11-2 to TRBJ2-6; D ambiguous. From germline, CDR1 is SGHAT and CDR2 FQNNGV. This CDR3 has 13 residues. The V end lost 2 bases, the J end lost 1 base, and 0 bases lay between the germline ends. CDR3: CASSLSGANVLTF. The DNA for the CDR3 is TGTGCCAGCAGCTTATCTGGGGCCAACGTCCTGACTTTC.